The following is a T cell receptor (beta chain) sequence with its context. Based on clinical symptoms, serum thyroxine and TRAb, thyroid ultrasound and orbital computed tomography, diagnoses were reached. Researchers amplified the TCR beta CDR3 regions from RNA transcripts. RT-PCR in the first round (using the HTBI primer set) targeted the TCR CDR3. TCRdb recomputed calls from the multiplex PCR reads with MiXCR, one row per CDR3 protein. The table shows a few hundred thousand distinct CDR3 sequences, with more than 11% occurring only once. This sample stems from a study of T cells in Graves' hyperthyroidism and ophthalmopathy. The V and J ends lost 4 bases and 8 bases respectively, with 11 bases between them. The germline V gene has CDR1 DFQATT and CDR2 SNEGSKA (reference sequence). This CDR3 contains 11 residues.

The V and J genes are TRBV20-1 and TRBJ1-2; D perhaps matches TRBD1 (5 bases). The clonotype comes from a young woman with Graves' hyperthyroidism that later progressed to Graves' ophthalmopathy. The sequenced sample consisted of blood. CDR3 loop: CSAKGVGGYTF. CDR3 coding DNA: TGCAGTGCTAAAGGGGTCGGCGGCTACACCTTC.